This T cell receptor (beta chain) was found in a study of PD-1 blockade in classical Hodgkin lymphoma. Study-wide background: Patients were administered nivolumab (3 mg/kg intravenously) every 2 weeks. Findings and limits, study-wide: The CD4+ diversity rise by C4D1 was clearest in complete responders. There remain no defined causes for the repertoire differences, which possibly reflect disease activity or prior therapy.

Relapse was seen in all patients after autologous stem cell transplantation, and brentuximab vedotin exposure was variable. Patients showed best responses of complete response, partial response or progressive disease. This clone is termed medium-sized. Its antigen is still unknown. Sequencing used immunoSEQ multiplex PCR; TCRdb keeps in-frame clones, though not all of them. The top ten hold about 7% of the sample, which has 23,000 or so clones, 80% seen once. The CDR3 has 13 residues. Per germline, CDR1 SGDLS and CDR2 YYNGEE. V lost 3 bases and J lost 1, with 7 bases in between. The chain uses TRBV9 and TRBJ1-1, with TRBD1 as a possible D gene (5 bases). This specimen consisted of peripheral blood mononuclear cells (PBMCs), obtained at baseline. The sequence derives from a human donor with classical Hodgkin lymphoma. CDR3 coding DNA: TGTGCCAGCAGCGCCGGGGGGAACACTGAAGCTTTCTTT. Protein product: CASSAGGNTEAFF.